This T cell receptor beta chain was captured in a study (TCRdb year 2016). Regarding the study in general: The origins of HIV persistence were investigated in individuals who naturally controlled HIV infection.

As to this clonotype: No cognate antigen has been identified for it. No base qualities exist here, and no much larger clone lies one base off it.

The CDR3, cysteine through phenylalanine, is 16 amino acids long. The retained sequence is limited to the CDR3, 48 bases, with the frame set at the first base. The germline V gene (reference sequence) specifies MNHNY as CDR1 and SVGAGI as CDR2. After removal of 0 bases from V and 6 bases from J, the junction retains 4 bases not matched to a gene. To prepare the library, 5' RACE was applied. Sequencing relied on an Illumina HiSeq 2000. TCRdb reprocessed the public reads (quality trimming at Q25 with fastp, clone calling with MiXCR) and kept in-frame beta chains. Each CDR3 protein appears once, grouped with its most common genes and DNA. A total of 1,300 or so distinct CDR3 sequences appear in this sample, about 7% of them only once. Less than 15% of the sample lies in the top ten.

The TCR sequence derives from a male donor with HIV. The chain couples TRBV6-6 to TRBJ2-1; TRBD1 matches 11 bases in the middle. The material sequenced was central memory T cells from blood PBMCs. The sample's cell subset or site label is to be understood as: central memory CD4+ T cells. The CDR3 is CASSYSRTGGPNEQFF. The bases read TGTGCCAGCAGTTACTCGCGGACAGGGGGCCCCAATGAGCAGTTCTTC.